This T cell receptor (beta chain) emerged from a study of control samples from healthy donors and cancer patients. Data came from immunoSEQ multiplex PCR; TCRdb stores just in-frame clones and leaves some out. The data show 90,000 to 100,000 clones, about 88% seen once. Germline-derived CDR1 and CDR2 are MNHNY and SVGAGI (reference sequence). V lost 6 bases to trimming and J lost 1 base, with 6 bases between them. The CDR3 covers 13 residues. The sample taken for sequencing was blood. This sequence joins TRBV6-6 and TRBJ2-2; D is undetermined. This sequence was found in a woman aged 70-85 years in good health. The CDR3 protein is CASRRVNTGELFF. The CDR3 DNA is TGTGCCAGCAGGAGAGTGAACACCGGGGAGCTGTTTTTT.